This TCR beta chain derives from a study of blood T cell repertoires in COVID-19. This CDR3 has 16 amino acids. V shed 3 bases and J 1 base; nucleotides not matched to a gene: 6. Per the germline V gene, CDR1 is GTSNPN and CDR2 is SVGIG (reference sequence). The table came from immunoSEQ multiplex PCR; TCRdb's copy has only in-frame clones and leaves some out. The sample lists roughly 250,000 clones; 83% were seen once. The chain couples TRBV30 to TRBJ1-5, with TRBD1 matching 10 bases. The source is a human donor in a cohort sampled during active COVID-19. The specimen was peripheral blood. In DNA, the CDR3 is TGTGCCTGGAGCACACCGGGACAGGGGAGCAATCAGCCCCAGCATTTT. Translating it yields CAWSTPGQGSNQPQHF. The entire variable domain, with the rest obtained from reference TRBV30 and TRBJ1-5, is as follows: SQTIHQWPATLVQPVGSPLSLECTVEGTSNPNLYWYRQAAGRGLQLLFYSVGIGQISSEVPQNLSASRPQDRQFILSSKKLLLSDSGFYLCAWSTPGQGSNQPQHFGDGTRLSIL.